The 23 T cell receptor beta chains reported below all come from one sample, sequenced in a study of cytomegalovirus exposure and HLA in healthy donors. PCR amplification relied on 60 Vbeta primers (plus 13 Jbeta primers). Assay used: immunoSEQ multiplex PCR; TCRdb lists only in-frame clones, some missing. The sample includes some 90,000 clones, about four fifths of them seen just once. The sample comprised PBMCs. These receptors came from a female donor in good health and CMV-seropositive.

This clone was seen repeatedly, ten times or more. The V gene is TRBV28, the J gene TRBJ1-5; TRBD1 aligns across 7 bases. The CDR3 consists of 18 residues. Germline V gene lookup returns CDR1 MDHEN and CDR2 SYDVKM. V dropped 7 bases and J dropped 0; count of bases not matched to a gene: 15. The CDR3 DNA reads TGTGCCAGCACCGTGGGTCCGGGACAGATAATTAGCAATCAGCCCCAGCATTTT. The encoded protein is CASTVGPGQIISNQPQHF.

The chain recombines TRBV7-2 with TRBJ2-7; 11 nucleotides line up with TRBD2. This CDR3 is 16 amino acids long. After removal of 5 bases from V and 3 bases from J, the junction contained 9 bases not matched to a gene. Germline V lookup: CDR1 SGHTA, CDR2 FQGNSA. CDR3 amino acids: CASSRTSGRLLYEQYF. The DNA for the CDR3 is TGTGCCAGCAGCCGGACTAGCGGGCGGCTCCTCTACGAGCAGTACTTC.

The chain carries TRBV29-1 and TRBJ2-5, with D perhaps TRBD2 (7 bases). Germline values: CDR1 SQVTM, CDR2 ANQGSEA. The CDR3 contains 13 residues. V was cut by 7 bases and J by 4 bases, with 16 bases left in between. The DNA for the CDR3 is TGCAGCGGCCGGTTGGGGGGGGCAGAGACCCAGTACTTC. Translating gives CSGRLGGAETQYF.

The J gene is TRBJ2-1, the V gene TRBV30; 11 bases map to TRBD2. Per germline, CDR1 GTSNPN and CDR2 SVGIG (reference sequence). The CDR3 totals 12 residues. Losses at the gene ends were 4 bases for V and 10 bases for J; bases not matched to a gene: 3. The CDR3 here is CAWTSGGPEQFF. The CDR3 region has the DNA TGTGCCTGGACTAGCGGGGGGCCGGAGCAGTTCTTC.

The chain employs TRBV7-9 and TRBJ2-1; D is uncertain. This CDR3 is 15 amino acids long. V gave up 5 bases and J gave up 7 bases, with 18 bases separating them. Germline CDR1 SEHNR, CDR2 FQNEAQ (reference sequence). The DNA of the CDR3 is TGTGCCAGCAGCGTCGCCGCTTTTTCAACAAATGAGCAGTTCTTC. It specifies CASSVAAFSTNEQFF.

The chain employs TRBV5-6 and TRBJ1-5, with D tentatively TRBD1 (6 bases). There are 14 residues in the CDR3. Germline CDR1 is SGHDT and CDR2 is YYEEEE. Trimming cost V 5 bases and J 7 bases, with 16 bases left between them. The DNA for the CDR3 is TGTGCCAGCAGTTTTACGGCAGGGGCCCAGCCCCAGCATTTT. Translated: CASSFTAGAQPQHF.

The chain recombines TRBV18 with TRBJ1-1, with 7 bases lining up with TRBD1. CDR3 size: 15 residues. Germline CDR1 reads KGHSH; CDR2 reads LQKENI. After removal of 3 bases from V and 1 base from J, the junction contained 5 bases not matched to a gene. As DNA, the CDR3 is TGTGCCAGCTCACCTAGGACAGGAGAGAACACTGAAGCTTTCTTT. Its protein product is CASSPRTGENTEAFF.

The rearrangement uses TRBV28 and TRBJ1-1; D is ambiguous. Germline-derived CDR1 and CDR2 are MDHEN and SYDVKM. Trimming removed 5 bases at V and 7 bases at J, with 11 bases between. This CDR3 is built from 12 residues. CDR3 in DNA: TGTGCCAGCAGTCCTCACAGCCTTGAAGCTTTCTTT. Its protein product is CASSPHSLEAFF.

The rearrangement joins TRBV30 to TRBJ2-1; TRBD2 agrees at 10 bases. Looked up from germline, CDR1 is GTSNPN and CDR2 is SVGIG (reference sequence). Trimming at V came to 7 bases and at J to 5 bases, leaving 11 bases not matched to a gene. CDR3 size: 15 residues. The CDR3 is CASLAGTLSHNEQFF. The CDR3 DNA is TGTGCCTCACTAGCGGGAACCCTCAGCCACAATGAGCAGTTCTTC.

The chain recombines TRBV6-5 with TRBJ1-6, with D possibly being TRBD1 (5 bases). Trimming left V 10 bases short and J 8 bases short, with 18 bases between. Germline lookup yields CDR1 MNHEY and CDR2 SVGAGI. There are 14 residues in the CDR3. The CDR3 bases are TGTGCCACCCAAGCGGGGGAAAGACATTCACCCCTCCACTTT. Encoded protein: CATQAGERHSPLHF.

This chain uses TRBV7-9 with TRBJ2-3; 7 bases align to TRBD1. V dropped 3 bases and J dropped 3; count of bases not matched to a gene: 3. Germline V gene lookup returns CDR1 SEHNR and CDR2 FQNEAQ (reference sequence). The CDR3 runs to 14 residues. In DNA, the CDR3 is TGTGCCAGCAGCTTCGTACAGGGGACAGATACGCAGTATTTT. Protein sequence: CASSFVQGTDTQYF.

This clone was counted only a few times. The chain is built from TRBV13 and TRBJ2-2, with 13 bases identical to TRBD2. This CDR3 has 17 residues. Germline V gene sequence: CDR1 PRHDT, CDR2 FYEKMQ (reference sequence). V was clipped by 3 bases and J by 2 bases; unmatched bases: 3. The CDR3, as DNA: TGTGCCAGCAGCTTGACTAGCGGGGGGCTTAACACCGGGGAGCTGTTTTTT. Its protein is CASSLTSGGLNTGELFF.

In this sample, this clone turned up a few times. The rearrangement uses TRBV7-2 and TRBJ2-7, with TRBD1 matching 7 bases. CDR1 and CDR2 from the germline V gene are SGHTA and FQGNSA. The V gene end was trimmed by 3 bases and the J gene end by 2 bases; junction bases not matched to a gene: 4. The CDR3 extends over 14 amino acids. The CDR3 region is CASSFGTVTYEQYF. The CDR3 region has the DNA TGTGCCAGCAGCTTTGGGACAGTGACCTACGAGCAGTACTTC.

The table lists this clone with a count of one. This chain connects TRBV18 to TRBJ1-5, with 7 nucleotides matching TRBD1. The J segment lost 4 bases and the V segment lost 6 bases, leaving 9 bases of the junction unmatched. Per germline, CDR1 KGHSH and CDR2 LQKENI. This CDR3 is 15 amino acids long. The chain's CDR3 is CASSTGTEKNQPQHF. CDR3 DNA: TGTGCCAGCTCCACCGGGACAGAAAAGAATCAGCCCCAGCATTTT.

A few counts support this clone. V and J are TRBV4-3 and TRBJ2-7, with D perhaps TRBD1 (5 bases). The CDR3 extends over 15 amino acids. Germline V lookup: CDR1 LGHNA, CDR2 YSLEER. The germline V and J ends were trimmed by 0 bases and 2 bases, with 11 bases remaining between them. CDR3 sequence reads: CASSQDTPGPYEQYF. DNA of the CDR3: TGCGCCAGCAGCCAAGATACCCCAGGGCCCTACGAGCAGTACTTC.

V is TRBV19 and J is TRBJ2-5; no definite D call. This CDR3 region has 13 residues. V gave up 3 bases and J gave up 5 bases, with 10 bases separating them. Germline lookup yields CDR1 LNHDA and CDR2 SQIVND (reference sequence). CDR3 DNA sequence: TGTGCCAGTAGTATGTCCGGTCGGGAGACCCAGTACTTC. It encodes CASSMSGRETQYF.

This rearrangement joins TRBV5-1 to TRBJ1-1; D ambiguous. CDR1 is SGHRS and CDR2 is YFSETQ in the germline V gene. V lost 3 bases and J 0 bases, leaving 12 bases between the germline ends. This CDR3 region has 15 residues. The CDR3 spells CASSYGPPMNTEAFF. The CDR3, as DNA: TGCGCCAGCAGCTATGGGCCGCCGATGAACACTGAAGCTTTCTTT.

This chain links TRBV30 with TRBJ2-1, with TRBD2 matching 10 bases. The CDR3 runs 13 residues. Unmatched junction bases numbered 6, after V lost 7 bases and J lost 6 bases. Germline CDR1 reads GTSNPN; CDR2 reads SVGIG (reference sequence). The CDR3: CAYQREGPNEQFF. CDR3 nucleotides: TGTGCCTACCAGCGGGAGGGCCCCAATGAGCAGTTCTTC.

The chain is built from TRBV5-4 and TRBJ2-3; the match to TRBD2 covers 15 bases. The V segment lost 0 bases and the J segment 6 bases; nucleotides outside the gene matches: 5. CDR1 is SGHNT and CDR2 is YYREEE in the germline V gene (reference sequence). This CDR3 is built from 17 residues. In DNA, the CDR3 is TGTGCCAGCAGCTTGGCCGGAGGGACTAGCGGGAGGGATACGCAGTATTTT. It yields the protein CASSLAGGTSGRDTQYF.

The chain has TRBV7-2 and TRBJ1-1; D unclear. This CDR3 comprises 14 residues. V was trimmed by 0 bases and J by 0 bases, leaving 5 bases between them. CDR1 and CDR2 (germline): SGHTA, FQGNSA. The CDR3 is CASSLASLNTEAFF. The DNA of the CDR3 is TGTGCCAGCAGCTTAGCATCTCTGAACACTGAAGCTTTCTTT.

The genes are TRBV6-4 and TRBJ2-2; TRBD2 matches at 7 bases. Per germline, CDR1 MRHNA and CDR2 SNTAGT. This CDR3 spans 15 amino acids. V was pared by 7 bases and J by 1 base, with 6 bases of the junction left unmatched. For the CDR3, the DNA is TGTGCCAGCAAGAGCCTAGCGGAGAACACCGGGGAGCTGTTTTTT. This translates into CASKSLAENTGELFF.

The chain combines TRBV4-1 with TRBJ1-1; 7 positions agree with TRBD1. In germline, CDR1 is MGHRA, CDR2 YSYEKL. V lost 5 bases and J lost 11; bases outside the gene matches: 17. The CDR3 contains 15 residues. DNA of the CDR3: TGCGCCAGCAGCACATTACCATTGGAGGGGGCTCCTGCTTTCTTT. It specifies CASSTLPLEGAPAFF.

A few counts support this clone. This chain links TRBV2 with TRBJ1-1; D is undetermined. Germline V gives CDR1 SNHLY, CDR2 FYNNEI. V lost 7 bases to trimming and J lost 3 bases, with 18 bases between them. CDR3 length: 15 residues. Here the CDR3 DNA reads TGTGCCAGCAAAACTTTGAGCCTGGGAGACACTGAAGCTTTCTTT. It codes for CASKTLSLGDTEAFF.